The 22 T cell receptor beta chains below were found in one sample sequenced in a study of blood T cell repertoires in COVID-19 (dated by TCRdb to 2019 to 2021). The method was the immunoSEQ multiplex PCR assay. TCRdb stores this immuneACCESS table with in-frame sequences only. Part of the clones is absent; in the studies checked, under half of the shortfall reflects unresolved V genes, and no reason is known for the rest. The sample table records roughly 370,000 clones; just under 90% of these occur just once. The ten biggest clones cover roughly 9.4% of the sample. Sequencing input: PBMCs or T cells enriched from blood (not recorded which). The receptors derive from a woman aged 45-60 years who had recovered from COVID-19.

The rearrangement joins TRBV28 to TRBJ1-1, with D unclear. In germline, CDR1 is MDHEN, CDR2 SYDVKM. The CDR3 has 11 amino acids. V lost 2 bases and J 11 bases, leaving 9 bases between the germline ends. CDR3: CASSLDLEAFF. CDR3 DNA sequence: TGTGCCAGCAGTTTAGATTTAGAGGCTTTCTTT.

This rearrangement joins TRBV5-5 to TRBJ1-2; the match to TRBD1 covers 9 bases. CDR1 and CDR2 from the germline V gene are SGHKS and YYEKEE (reference sequence). The J segment lost 4 bases and the V segment lost 3 bases, leaving 7 bases of the junction unmatched. This CDR3 has 15 residues. CDR3 sequence reads: CASSWGTGFSYGYTF. The CDR3 region has the DNA TGTGCCAGCAGCTGGGGGACAGGGTTTAGCTATGGCTACACCTTC. The full variable domain, completed using reference TRBV5-5 and TRBJ1-2, is DAGVTQSPTHLIKTRGQQVTLRCSPISGHKSVSWYQQVLGQGPQFIFQYYEKEERGRGNFPDRFSARQFPNYSSELNVNALLLGDSALYLCASSWGTGFSYGYTFGSGTRLTVV.

V gene TRBV2 combines with J gene TRBJ2-7, with D tentatively TRBD2 (6 bases). CDR1 and CDR2 from the germline V gene are SNHLY and FYNNEI. CDR3 length equals 12 residues. Trimming stripped 7 bases from V and 5 bases from J, with 12 bases between. The CDR3 reads CASNAGFDEQYF. The CDR3 nucleotides read TGTGCCAGCAACGCGGGGTTCGACGAGCAGTACTTC.

The CDR3 is CASSRRQGEAGNTIYF. The CDR3 nucleotides are TGCGCCAGCAGCCGAAGACAGGGGGAGGCTGGAAACACCATATATTTT. The chain employs TRBV4-1 and TRBJ1-3; 9 bases map to TRBD1. Germline loops: CDR1 MGHRA, CDR2 YSYEKL. CDR3 length: 16 amino acids. Trimming took 4 bases from V and 2 from J; bases not matched to a gene: 6.

V gene TRBV7-9 combines with J gene TRBJ2-7, with D possibly TRBD1 on 5 matching bases. The V gene lost 3 bases and the J gene lost 2 bases, with 11 bases spanning the gap. CDR1 and CDR2 (germline): SEHNR, FQNEAQ (reference sequence). The CDR3 loop spans 14 amino acids. The DNA for the CDR3 is TGTGCCAGCAGCTTTGGAGACAGAGCCTACGAGCAGTACTTC. As protein: CASSFGDRAYEQYF.

The chain couples TRBV28 to TRBJ1-4, with D tentatively TRBD1 (6 bases). The V gene's germline CDR1 is MDHEN and CDR2 SYDVKM. V lost 8 bases to trimming and J lost 5 bases, with 15 bases between them. The CDR3 spans 14 residues. CDR3 sequence reads: CASRTGLPNEKLFF. DNA for the CDR3: TGTGCCAGCCGAACAGGGTTACCGAATGAAAAACTGTTTTTT.

The V gene is TRBV7-6, the J gene TRBJ1-5, with unresolved D. Germline V gene lookup returns CDR1 SGHVS and CDR2 FNYEAQ. The CDR3 is made up of 16 amino acids. V was pared by 0 bases and J by 4 bases, with 13 bases between. DNA of the CDR3: TGTGCCAGCAGCTTAGCTTCATCTCTCGGGAATCAGCCCCAGCATTTT. The encoded protein is CASSLASSLGNQPQHF.

The table lists this clone with a count of one. The J gene is TRBJ1-5, the V gene TRBV21-1; the table gives TRBD1 as D, unverified against the DNA. TRBV21-1 is flagged as a pseudogene. The CDR3 sequence is 14 residues long. The CDR3 protein is CASRHRTSNQPQHF. The CDR3, as DNA: TGTGCCAGCAGGCATAGGACAAGCAATCAGCCCCAGCATTTT.

The chain has TRBV2 and TRBJ2-5; TRBD1 might be the D (6 bases). The V gene lost 8 bases and the J gene lost 1 base, with 14 bases spanning the gap. This CDR3 has 14 residues. CDR1 and CDR2 (germline): SNHLY, FYNNEI. This chain's CDR3 is CASRWGPIQETQYF. The CDR3 bases are TGTGCCAGCCGGTGGGGGCCGATCCAAGAGACCCAGTACTTC.

This chain connects TRBV7-9 to TRBJ1-2; TRBD1 is a possible D gene (6 bases). Germline loops: CDR1 SEHNR, CDR2 FQNEAQ (reference sequence). V gave up 6 bases and J gave up 7 bases, with 9 bases separating them. CDR3 length equals 11 residues. In nucleotides, the CDR3 is TGTGCCAGCAGTCGAGGGGGTGGCTACACCTTC. Translated, it gives CASSRGGGYTF.

This clone was seen once. This chain links TRBV2 with TRBJ2-3; 11 nucleotides agree with TRBD2. This CDR3 region has 14 residues. Losses at the gene ends were 10 bases for V and 1 base for J; bases not matched to a gene: 4. CDR1 is SNHLY, CDR2 FYNNEI, per germline. Written as DNA, the CDR3 is TGTGCCAATAGCGGGGGGGCAGGCACAGATACGCAGTATTTT. Its translation: CANSGGAGTDTQYF.

This rearrangement joins TRBV15 to TRBJ1-5; 7 bases line up with TRBD1. CDR3 length: 15 amino acids. Germline CDR1 LNHNV, CDR2 YYDKDF (reference sequence). V trimming: 2 bases; J trimming: 2 bases; junction bases outside the gene matches: 3. Here the CDR3 reads CATSRITGGNQPQHF. The DNA of the CDR3 is TGTGCCACCAGCAGAATAACAGGGGGCAATCAGCCCCAGCATTTT. Together with reference TRBV15 and TRBJ1-5, the CDR3 gives the full variable domain: DAMVIQNPRYQVTQFGKPVTLSCSQTLNHNVMYWYQQKSSQAPKLLFHYYDKDFNNEADTPDNFQSRRPNTSFCFLDIRSPGLGDTAMYLCATSRITGGNQPQHFGDGTRLSIL.

The chain employs TRBV28 and TRBJ1-6; a possible D gene is TRBD1 (6 bases). Germline V gene sequence: CDR1 MDHEN, CDR2 SYDVKM. V was shortened by 8 bases and J by 1 base, with 9 bases between the two germline ends. The CDR3 runs to 14 residues. The DNA for the CDR3 is TGTGCCAGCGTGGGACAATCCTATAATTCACCCCTCCACTTT. Translated, it gives CASVGQSYNSPLHF.

The J gene is TRBJ1-1, the V gene TRBV7-2; the match to TRBD1 covers 8 bases. This CDR3 comprises 14 residues. CDR1 SGHTA and CDR2 FQGNSA come from the germline V gene. V lost 5 bases to trimming and J lost 5 bases; unmatched junction nucleotides: 7. CDR3 sequence reads: CASSLSGGATEAFF. The CDR3 DNA follows: TGTGCCAGCAGCCTATCAGGGGGCGCAACTGAAGCTTTCTTT.

The chain couples TRBV19 to TRBJ1-5; D might be TRBD1 (6 bases). The CDR3 runs to 15 residues. V dropped 5 bases and J dropped 2 bases, with 13 bases sitting between them. From germline, CDR1 is LNHDA and CDR2 SQIVND (reference sequence). CDR3 protein: CASSPLSGGNQPQHF. Written as DNA, the CDR3 is TGTGCCAGTAGTCCGCTGTCAGGGGGCAATCAGCCCCAGCATTTT. Supplemented by reference TRBV19 and TRBJ1-5, the full variable domain reads DGGITQSPKYLFRKEGQNVTLSCEQNLNHDAMYWYRQDPGQGLRLIYYSQIVNDFQKGDIAEGYSVSREKKESFPLTVTSAQKNPTAFYLCASSPLSGGNQPQHFGDGTRLSIL.

The chain recombines TRBV27 with TRBJ1-2, with no clear D. Germline-derived CDR1 and CDR2 are MNHEY and SMNVEV (reference sequence). CDR3 length: 14 residues. The V end lost 4 bases, the J end lost 8 bases, and 17 bases lay between the germline ends. This CDR3 reads CASSSAWYGEGYTF. As DNA, the CDR3 is TGTGCCAGCAGTTCCGCCTGGTACGGGGAGGGCTACACCTTC.

This chain links TRBV6-1 with TRBJ1-1; tentatively, D is TRBD1 (6 bases). Germline loops: CDR1 MNHNS, CDR2 SASEGT. Trimming removed 2 bases at V and 2 bases at J, with 9 bases between. This CDR3 contains 14 residues. The CDR3 DNA reads TGTGCCAGCAGTGAACGGGACACAAACACTGAAGCTTTCTTT. The encoded protein is CASSERDTNTEAFF.

As for this clone: The sample holds other DNA sequences that translate to the same CDR3. This rearrangement joins TRBV6-1 to TRBJ1-5, with D unclear. This CDR3 is 13 amino acids long. The germline V and J ends were trimmed by 0 bases and 4 bases, with 4 bases remaining between them. Germline CDR1 MNHNS, CDR2 SASEGT. This CDR3 is CASSEAQNQPQHF. The CDR3 DNA reads as TGTGCCAGCAGTGAAGCACAGAATCAGCCCCAGCATTTT.

The CDR3 protein is CASKLSGTPNTGELFF. The DNA for the CDR3 is TGTGCCAGCAAGCTCTCCGGGACACCAAACACCGGGGAGCTGTTTTTT. The V and J genes are TRBV2 and TRBJ2-2; a weak D match, TRBD1 (6 bases). The germline V gene encodes CDR1 SNHLY and CDR2 FYNNEI. The CDR3 runs to 16 residues. Trimming took off 7 bases at V and 2 bases at J, with 17 bases between the two ends.

This sequence joins TRBV9 and TRBJ2-3; the match to TRBD2 covers 8 bases. This CDR3 contains 16 residues. Germline V CDR1 and CDR2: SGDLS, YYNGEE. With V trimmed by 3 bases and J by 0 bases, 6 bases remained unmatched. CDR3 loop: CASSGPSGLSTDTQYF. The CDR3 nucleotides read TGTGCCAGCAGCGGCCCTAGCGGGCTTAGCACAGATACGCAGTATTTT.

The V gene is TRBV2, the J gene TRBJ1-4; TRBD1 aligns across 10 bases. Germline V gene data show CDR1 as SNHLY and CDR2 as FYNNEI. The ends lost 5 bases at V and 0 bases at J; junction bases unmatched: 3. This CDR3 has 16 amino acids. Here the CDR3 reads CASSFGQGATNEKLFF. The CDR3 bases are TGTGCCAGCAGTTTCGGACAGGGGGCAACTAATGAAAAACTGTTTTTT.

V and J are TRBV7-2 and TRBJ2-3; D unresolved. CDR3 size: 17 residues. CDR1 is SGHTA and CDR2 is FQGNSA in the germline V gene. V was shortened by 5 bases and J by 4 bases, with 22 bases between the two germline ends. The CDR3 nucleotides are TGTGCCAGCAGCACCACCCCACCCTGGGTTGGAGCAGATACGCAGTATTTT. Residues: CASSTTPPWVGADTQYF.